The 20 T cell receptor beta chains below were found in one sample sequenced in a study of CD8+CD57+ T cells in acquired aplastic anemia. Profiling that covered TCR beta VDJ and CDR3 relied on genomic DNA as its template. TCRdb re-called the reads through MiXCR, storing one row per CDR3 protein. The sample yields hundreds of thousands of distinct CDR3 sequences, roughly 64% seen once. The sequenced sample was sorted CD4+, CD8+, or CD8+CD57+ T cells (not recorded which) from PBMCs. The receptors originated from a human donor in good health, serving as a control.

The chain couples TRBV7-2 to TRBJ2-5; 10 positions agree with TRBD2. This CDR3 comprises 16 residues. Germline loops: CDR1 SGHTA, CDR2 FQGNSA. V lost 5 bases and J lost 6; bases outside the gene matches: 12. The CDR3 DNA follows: TGTGCCAGCAGCCCCCTAGCAGCGGGGGGGGCCCAGACCCAGTACTTC. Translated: CASSPLAAGGAQTQYF.

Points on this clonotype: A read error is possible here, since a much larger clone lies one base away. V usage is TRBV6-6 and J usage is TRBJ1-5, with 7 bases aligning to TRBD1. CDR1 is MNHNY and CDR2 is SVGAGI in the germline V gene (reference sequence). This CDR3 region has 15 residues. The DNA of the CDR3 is TGTGCCTGCAGTTACCGGACAGGTCAGAATCAGCCCCAGCATTTT. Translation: CACSYRTGQNQPQHF.

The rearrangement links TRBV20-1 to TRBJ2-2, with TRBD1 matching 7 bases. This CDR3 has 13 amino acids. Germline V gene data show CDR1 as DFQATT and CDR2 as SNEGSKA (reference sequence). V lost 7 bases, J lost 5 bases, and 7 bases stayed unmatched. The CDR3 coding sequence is TGCAGTGTCCCACAGGGGTTTACCGGGGAGCTGTTTTTT. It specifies CSVPQGFTGELFF.

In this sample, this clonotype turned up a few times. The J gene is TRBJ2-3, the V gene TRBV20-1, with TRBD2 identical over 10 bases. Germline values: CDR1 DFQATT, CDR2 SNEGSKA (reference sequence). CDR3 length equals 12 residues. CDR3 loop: CSALAGEDTQYF. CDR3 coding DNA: TGCAGCGCTCTAGCGGGGGAGGATACGCAGTATTTT.

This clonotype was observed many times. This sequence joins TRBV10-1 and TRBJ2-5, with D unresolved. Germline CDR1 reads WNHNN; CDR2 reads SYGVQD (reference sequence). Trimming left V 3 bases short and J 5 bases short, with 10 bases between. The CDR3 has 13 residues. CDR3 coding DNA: TGCGCCAGCAGTGATCCAGTTACTGAGACCCAGTACTTC. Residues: CASSDPVTETQYF.

CDR3: CASSLAMASKDTQSPLHF. The CDR3, as DNA: TGTGCCAGCAGCTTAGCCATGGCCTCAAAAGACACCCAGTCACCCCTCCACTTT. This chain connects TRBV7-9 to TRBJ1-6; D gene uncertain. In germline, CDR1 is SEHNR, CDR2 FQNEAQ (reference sequence). The V and J ends lost 0 bases and 10 bases respectively, with 22 bases between them. The CDR3 has 18 amino acids.

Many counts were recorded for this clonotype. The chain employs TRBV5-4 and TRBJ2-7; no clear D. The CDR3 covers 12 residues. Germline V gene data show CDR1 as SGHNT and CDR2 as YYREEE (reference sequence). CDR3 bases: TGTGCGATTCCGTGGGCGGTCTACGAGCAGTACTTC. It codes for CAIPWAVYEQYF.

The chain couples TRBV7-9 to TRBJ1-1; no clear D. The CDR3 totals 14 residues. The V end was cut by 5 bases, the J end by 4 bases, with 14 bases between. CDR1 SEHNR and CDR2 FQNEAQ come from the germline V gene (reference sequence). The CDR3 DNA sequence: TGTGCCAGCAGCGAAGCCCCCCGGGCCACTGAAGCTTTCTTT. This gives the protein CASSEAPRATEAFF.

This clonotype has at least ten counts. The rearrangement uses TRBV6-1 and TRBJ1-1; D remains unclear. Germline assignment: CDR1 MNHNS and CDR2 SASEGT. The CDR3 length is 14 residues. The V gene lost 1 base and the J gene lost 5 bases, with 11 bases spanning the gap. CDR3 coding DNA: TGTGCCAGCAGTGAAGGGAGGCGAAGAACTGAAGCTTTCTTT. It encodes CASSEGRRRTEAFF.

The CDR3 bases are TGTGCCAGCACCGGGACAGGGGTTGTGTTTTTT. This encodes CASTGTGVVFF. The chain combines TRBV2 with TRBJ1-4, with 10 bases that match TRBD1. Germline V gene data show CDR1 as SNHLY and CDR2 as FYNNEI. After removal of 7 bases from V and 15 bases from J, the junction contained 5 bases not matched to a gene. There are 11 residues in the CDR3.

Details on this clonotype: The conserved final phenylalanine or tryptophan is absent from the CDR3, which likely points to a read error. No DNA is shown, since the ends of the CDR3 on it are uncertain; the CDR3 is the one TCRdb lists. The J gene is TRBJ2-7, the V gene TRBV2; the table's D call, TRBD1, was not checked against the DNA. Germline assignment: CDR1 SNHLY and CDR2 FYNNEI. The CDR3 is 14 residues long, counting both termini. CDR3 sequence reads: CASTESNHPQHVGD.

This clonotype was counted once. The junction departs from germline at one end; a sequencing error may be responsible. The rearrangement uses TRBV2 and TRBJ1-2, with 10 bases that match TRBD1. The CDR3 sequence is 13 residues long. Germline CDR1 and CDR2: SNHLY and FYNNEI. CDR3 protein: CASSSAGTGDLDF. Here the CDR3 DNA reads TGTGCTAGCAGCTCAGCGGGGACAGGGGACCTGGACTTC.

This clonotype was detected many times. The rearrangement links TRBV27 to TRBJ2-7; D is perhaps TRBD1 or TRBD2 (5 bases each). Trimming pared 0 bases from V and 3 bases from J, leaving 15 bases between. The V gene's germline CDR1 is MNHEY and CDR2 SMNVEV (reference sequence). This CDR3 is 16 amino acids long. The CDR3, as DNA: TGTGCCAGCAGTTTATCAGTGGGACGTCCCCTCTACGAGCAGTACTTC. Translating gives CASSLSVGRPLYEQYF.

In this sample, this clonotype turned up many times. CDR3 region: CATSRWTGGNEQFF. The CDR3 nucleotides are TGTGCCACCAGCCGATGGACAGGGGGCAATGAGCAGTTCTTC. The rearrangement joins TRBV15 to TRBJ2-1, with TRBD1 matching over 10 bases. V lost 5 bases to trimming and J lost 6 bases; unmatched junction nucleotides: 4. Germline CDR1 reads LNHNV; CDR2 reads YYDKDF (reference sequence). The CDR3 runs 14 residues. The whole variable domain, filled in from reference TRBV15 and TRBJ2-1, reads DAMVIQNPRYQVTQFGKPVTLSCSQTLNHNVMYWYQQKSSQAPKLLFHYYDKDFNNEADTPDNFQSRRPNTSFCFLDIRSPGLGDTAMYLCATSRWTGGNEQFFGPGTRLTVL.

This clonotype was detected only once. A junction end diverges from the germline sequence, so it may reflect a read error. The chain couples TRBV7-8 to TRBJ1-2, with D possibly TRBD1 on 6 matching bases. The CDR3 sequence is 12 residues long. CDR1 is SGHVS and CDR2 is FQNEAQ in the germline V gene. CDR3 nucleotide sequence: TGCGCCAGCAGCCGCGGAGTAGCCGGGGACAACTTC. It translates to CASSRGVAGDNF.

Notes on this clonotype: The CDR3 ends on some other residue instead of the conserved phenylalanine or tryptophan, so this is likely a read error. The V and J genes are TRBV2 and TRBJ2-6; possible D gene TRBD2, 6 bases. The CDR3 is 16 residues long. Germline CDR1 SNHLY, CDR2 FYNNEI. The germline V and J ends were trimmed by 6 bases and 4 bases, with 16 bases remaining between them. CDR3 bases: TGTGCCAGCAGCAAGACCGGGGGTGGGGGGGCCAACGTCCTGACTTGC. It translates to CASSKTGGGGANVLTC.

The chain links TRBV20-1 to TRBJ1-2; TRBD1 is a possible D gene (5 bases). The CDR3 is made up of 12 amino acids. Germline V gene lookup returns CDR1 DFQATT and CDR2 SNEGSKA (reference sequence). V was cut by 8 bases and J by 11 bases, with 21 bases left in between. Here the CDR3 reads CSNRREGSCYTF. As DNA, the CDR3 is TGCAGTAACAGGCGGGAGGGGAGCTGTTACACCTTC.

DNA for the CDR3: TGTGCCACCAGTGATGCCCGGGTCGGTTATGGCTACACCTTC. It yields the protein CATSDARVGYGYTF. This rearrangement joins TRBV24-1 to TRBJ1-2, with unresolved D. The V end lost 3 bases, the J end lost 5 bases, and 12 bases lay between the germline ends. Germline CDR1 reads KGHDR; CDR2 reads SFDVKD. The CDR3 is 14 amino acids.

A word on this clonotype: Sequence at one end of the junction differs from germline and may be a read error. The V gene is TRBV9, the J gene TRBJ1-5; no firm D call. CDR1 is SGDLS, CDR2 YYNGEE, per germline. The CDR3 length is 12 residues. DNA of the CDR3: TGTGCCAGCAGCGTGGACGGGCAGCCGCAGCATTTT. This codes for CASSVDGQPQHF.

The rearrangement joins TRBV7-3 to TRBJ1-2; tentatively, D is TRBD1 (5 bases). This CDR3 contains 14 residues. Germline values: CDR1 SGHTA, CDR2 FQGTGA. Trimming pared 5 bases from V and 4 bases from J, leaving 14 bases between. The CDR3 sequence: CASSPMGGSYGYTF. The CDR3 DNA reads TGTGCCAGCAGCCCCATGGGGGGTAGCTATGGCTACACCTTC.